This entry lists 21 T cell receptor beta chains sequenced from one sample in a study of beta chain features in type 1 diabetes. What was sequenced were expressed TCRB transcripts, since all of the isolated RNA had been reverse transcribed. Generated by immunoSEQ multiplex PCR, the TCRdb table keeps only in-frame clones and is missing some. The sample has 150,000 to 200,000 clones, 6.5% to 10% seen once; the top ten hold 0.54%. The study's findings and limits: All four CD4+ subsets from Type 1 diabetes patients carried moderately but significantly shorter TCRB CDR3s.

Their cognate antigens are unknown. The sequencing sample was made of central memory CD4+ T cells from blood. These receptors were obtained from a woman under 30 with type 1 diabetes.

The chain is built from TRBV15 and TRBJ1-2, with a possible D match to TRBD1 (6 bases). V was cut by 3 bases and J by 5 bases, with 16 bases left in between. CDR1 is LNHNV, CDR2 YYDKDF, per germline (reference sequence). This CDR3 has 15 residues. CDR3 nucleotides: TGTGCCACCAGCAGTGGAACAGACAGGCCATATGGCTACACCTTC. It codes for CATSSGTDRPYGYTF.

This clone appeared a few times. This chain joins TRBV28 and TRBJ2-1; perhaps TRBD2 as D (5 bases). Trimming removed 5 bases at V and 12 bases at J, with 14 bases between. This CDR3 is 12 amino acids long. Germline values: CDR1 MDHEN, CDR2 SYDVKM. CDR3 nucleotide sequence: TGTGCCAGCAGTCCTTCGACGGGGAGGCAGTTCTTC. Amino acids: CASSPSTGRQFF.

This clone was picked up a small number of times. This chain joins TRBV13 and TRBJ2-7, with 9 bases matching TRBD1. The CDR3 sequence is 14 residues long. The junction had 7 bases not matched to a gene; V was cut back by 4 bases and J by 6 bases. The germline V gene has CDR1 PRHDT and CDR2 FYEKMQ (reference sequence). CDR3: CASSWGGTGSEQYF. The CDR3 coding sequence is TGTGCCAGCAGCTGGGGAGGGACAGGGAGCGAGCAGTACTTC.

This clone was counted between two and nine times. This sequence joins TRBV29-1 and TRBJ1-2; possibly TRBD1 for D (5 bases). This CDR3 is built from 13 residues. V lost 3 bases, J lost 1 base, and 9 bases lay in between. Germline V CDR1 and CDR2: SQVTM, ANQGSEA. The DNA of the CDR3 is TGCAGCGTTGATTGGGGGGGTAACTATGGCTACACCTTC. Protein product: CSVDWGGNYGYTF.

The table lists this clone with a few counts. The V call is TRBV6-5, the J call TRBJ1-2, with D perhaps matching TRBD1 (5 bases). Germline V CDR1 and CDR2: MNHEY, SVGAGI. Trimming stripped 0 bases from V and 4 bases from J, with 15 bases between. CDR3 length: 16 amino acids. In DNA, the CDR3 is TGTGCCAGCAGTTACTCGGTTAGGGGCGGTCGCTATGGCTACACCTTC. This sequence encodes CASSYSVRGGRYGYTF.

A few counts support this clone. The rearrangement uses TRBV6-5 and TRBJ2-5; D unresolved. CDR1 and CDR2 from the germline V gene are MNHEY and SVGAGI. This CDR3 region has 13 residues. The ends were cut back, 7 bases at V and 5 bases at J, with 14 bases in the middle. The chain's CDR3 is CASITPNGETQYF. The CDR3 DNA reads as TGTGCCAGCATAACCCCTAACGGGGAGACCCAGTACTTC.

The J gene is TRBJ2-7, the V gene TRBV15; D remains unclear. Germline CDR1 is LNHNV and CDR2 is YYDKDF (reference sequence). V lost 3 bases and J lost 6, with 12 bases in between. The CDR3 consists of 13 residues. As DNA, the CDR3 is TGTGCCACCAGCAGCTCGAGAAGTACCGAGCAGTACTTC. The encoded protein is CATSSSRSTEQYF.

This chain connects TRBV5-1 to TRBJ2-1; TRBD2 is a possible D gene (7 bases). V dropped 4 bases and J dropped 5 bases, with 19 bases sitting between them. The CDR3 contains 16 residues. Germline V CDR1 and CDR2: SGHRS, YFSETQ. The CDR3 loop is CASSPGGAGAHNEQFF. The CDR3 nucleotides are TGCGCCAGCAGCCCTGGGGGGGCGGGGGCCCACAATGAGCAGTTCTTC.

The rearrangement joins TRBV30 to TRBJ2-5; 8 bases agree with TRBD2. The length of the CDR3 is 15 residues. V trimming: 3 bases; J trimming: 2 bases; junction bases outside the gene matches: 8. The germline gives CDR1 GTSNPN, CDR2 SVGIG (reference sequence). CDR3 sequence (DNA): TGTGCCTGGAGGGAACCCAGCGGGAGTCAAGAGACCCAGTACTTC. Encoded protein: CAWREPSGSQETQYF.

This clone was detected only a few times. The V gene is TRBV27, the J gene TRBJ2-5, with a weak D call TRBD1 (7 bases). From germline, CDR1 is MNHEY and CDR2 SMNVEV (reference sequence). The CDR3 has 14 amino acids. The V end was cut by 6 bases, the J end by 2 bases, with 13 bases between. The CDR3 here is CASRRGQNQETQYF. For the CDR3, the DNA is TGTGCCAGCAGGCGGGGACAGAATCAAGAGACCCAGTACTTC.

The table lists this clone with a few counts. V usage is TRBV28 and J usage is TRBJ1-2; the match to TRBD1 covers 8 bases. The CDR3 loop spans 13 amino acids. Germline lookup yields CDR1 MDHEN and CDR2 SYDVKM. The trim removed 10 bases at V and 0 bases at J, leaving 4 bases unmatched. The CDR3 region is CAIGTGSNYGYTF. Here the CDR3 DNA reads TGTGCCATCGGGACAGGATCTAACTATGGCTACACCTTC.

This clone has a handful of counts. CDR3 coding DNA: TGCGCCAGCAGCTTGGCTCCCCCGGGACTAGGAGGGGATACGCAGTATTTT. Residues: CASSLAPPGLGGDTQYF. The chain employs TRBV5-1 and TRBJ2-3; 8 bases fit TRBD2. After removal of 0 bases from V and 6 bases from J, the junction contained 12 bases not matched to a gene. This CDR3 spans 17 amino acids. The germline V gene encodes CDR1 SGHRS and CDR2 YFSETQ.

The chain combines TRBV2 with TRBJ1-1; D is unresolved. Trimming stripped 7 bases from V and 1 base from J, with 4 bases between. Germline V CDR1 and CDR2: SNHLY, FYNNEI. The CDR3 length is 11 residues. The CDR3 DNA is TGTGCCAGCACCAGGAACACTGAAGCTTTCTTT. It encodes CASTRNTEAFF. Looking up the rest from reference TRBV2 and TRBJ1-1 gives the full variable domain: EPEVTQTPSHQVTQMGQEVILRCVPISNHLYFYWYRQILGQKVEFLVSFYNNEISEKSEIFDDQFSVERPDGSNFTLKIRSTKLEDSAMYFCASTRNTEAFFGQGTRLTVV.

There are a few counts of this clone. The chain has TRBV6-6 and TRBJ1-5, with D perhaps matching TRBD1 (6 bases). This CDR3 spans 14 amino acids. CDR1 MNHNY and CDR2 SVGAGI come from the germline V gene (reference sequence). V lost 5 bases and J 6 bases, leaving 14 bases between the germline ends. DNA of the CDR3: TGTGCCAGCAGTAGGGCAGGGGATGGTCAGCCCCAGCATTTT. It specifies CASSRAGDGQPQHF.

This sequence joins TRBV7-7 and TRBJ2-5; possibly TRBD2 for D (6 bases). The CDR3 runs to 12 residues. Germline V gene sequence: CDR1 SSHAT, CDR2 FNYEAQ (reference sequence). Between the trimmed V and J ends, which lost 5 bases and 9 bases, there was a span of 13 bases. The CDR3 sequence is CASSQPAGSQYF. The CDR3 DNA is TGTGCCAGCAGCCAGCCTGCGGGGTCCCAGTACTTC.

This clone was observed a handful of times. The chain couples TRBV7-3 to TRBJ1-2; 7 nucleotides align to TRBD1. V dropped 0 bases and J dropped 6; count of bases not matched to a gene: 7. Germline CDR1 reads SGHTA; CDR2 reads FQGTGA. The CDR3 has 15 residues. CDR3 bases: TGTGCCAGCAGCTTAACGGGAGACAGGGAAAATGGCTACACCTTC. Its translation is CASSLTGDRENGYTF.

The CDR3 here is CASSRDYFPGELFF. DNA for the CDR3: TGTGCCAGCAGCAGAGACTACTTTCCCGGGGAGCTGTTTTTT. V and J are TRBV5-6 and TRBJ2-2; D is possibly TRBD2 (5 bases). Trimming removed 4 bases at V and 6 bases at J, with 13 bases between. The CDR3 has 14 amino acids. Germline CDR1 reads SGHDT; CDR2 reads YYEEEE. Full variable domain (outside the CDR3, taken from reference TRBV5-6 and TRBJ2-2): DAGVTQSPTHLIKTRGQQVTLRCSPKSGHDTVSWYQQALGQGPQFIFQYYEEEERQRGNFPDRFSGHQFPNYSSELNVNALLLGDSALYLCASSRDYFPGELFFGEGSRLTVL.

The chain has TRBV29-1 and TRBJ1-2, with D tentatively TRBD1 (5 bases). Deletions cut 6 bases from V and 3 bases from J, with 14 bases between. The CDR3 consists of 13 residues. Looked up from germline, CDR1 is SQVTM and CDR2 is ANQGSEA. CDR3: CSVERGGDYGYTF. CDR3 DNA: TGCAGCGTGGAAAGGGGTGGGGACTATGGCTACACCTTC.

This clone was counted only a few times. This sample also contains other DNA sequences that code for the same CDR3. The genes are TRBV14 and TRBJ2-5; D may be TRBD2 (6 bases). Trimming removed 4 bases at V and 4 bases at J, with 13 bases between. The CDR3 covers 14 residues. Per the germline V gene, CDR1 is SGHDN and CDR2 is FVKESK. The CDR3 DNA reads as TGTGCCAGCAGCCCAAGGACCGGGAGAGAGACCCAGTACTTC. Translation: CASSPRTGRETQYF.

This clone was seen a few times. CDR3 coding DNA: TGCGCCAGCAGCACCGGGACTAGCGGGATTGGTGAGCAGTACTTC. As protein: CASSTGTSGIGEQYF. This sequence joins TRBV10-1 and TRBJ2-7, with TRBD2 identical over 13 bases. Per germline, CDR1 WNHNN and CDR2 SYGVQD (reference sequence). After removal of 6 bases from V and 7 bases from J, the junction contained 9 bases not matched to a gene. CDR3 length: 15 residues.

The chain has TRBV2 and TRBJ1-5, with 8 bases lining up with TRBD1. The CDR3 runs to 16 residues. V gave up 6 bases and J gave up 6 bases; unmatched junction bases: 13. Germline CDR1 and CDR2: SNHLY and FYNNEI. CDR3 bases: TGTGCCAGCAGGGGAAGCGGGACAGGCAGCGGTCAGCCCCAGCATTTT. Protein: CASRGSGTGSGQPQHF.